A selection of T cell receptor beta chains follows, all from one sample in a study of blood T cell repertoires in COVID-19. Assay used: immunoSEQ multiplex PCR; TCRdb lists only in-frame clones, some missing. This sample has about 150,000 clones, with about nine tenths found just once. The specimen sequenced was peripheral blood. The source of these receptors is a woman in her 70s with acute or convalescent COVID-19. CDR3s include the opening cysteine and the closing phenylalanine or tryptophan. The D gene is left open where the match is weak. The size of a clone is reported for some rows only, either as once, few or many, or as a class for expanded clones.

clone size	V gene	J gene	D gene	CDR3 DNA	CDR3 protein
.	TRBV4-1	TRBJ1-6	.	TGCGCCAGCAGCCAAGATCGACAGAGCTACTATAATTCACCCCTCCACTTT	CASSQDRQSYYNSPLHF
.	TRBV6-4	TRBJ2-4	.	TGTGCCAGCACCCCGGAACTACCTCATTCCCTAGCCAAAAACATTCAGTACTTC	CASTPELPHSLAKNIQYF
.	TRBV27	TRBJ1-2	.	TGTGCCAGCAAACCCACTCGTATCGGGGGGAGAGGCTATGGCTACACCTTC	CASKPTRIGGRGYGYTF
.	TRBV19	TRBJ1-2	.	TGTGCCAGTAGTATCCCAGGGGTTATCTATGGCTACACCTTC	CASSIPGVIYGYTF
.	TRBV5-4	TRBJ2-2	.	TGTGCCAGCAGCTCCTGGACATCTGCGAACACCGGGGAGCTGTTTTTT	CASSSWTSANTGELFF
.	TRBV6-2/TRBV6-3	TRBJ1-1	.	TGTGCCAGCAGCCAACTCGGACAGCTGCGGAACACTGAAGCTTTCTTT	CASSQLGQLRNTEAFF
.	TRBV6-2/TRBV6-3	TRBJ2-5	.	TGTGCCAGCAGTAAGGCGGACAGCCCGATAGGGACCCAGTACTTC	CASSKADSPIGTQYF
.	TRBV28	TRBJ1-5	.	TGTGCCAGCAGTTTAACAGGGTTTGGAAATCAGCCCCAGCATTTT	CASSLTGFGNQPQHF
.	TRBV12-3/TRBV12-4	TRBJ1-2	.	TGTGCCAGCAGTTCGGGACTCTATGGCTACACCTTC	CASSSGLYGYTF
.	TRBV2	TRBJ2-3	TRBD2	TGTGCCAGCAGTTTGCTAGCGGGGTTCGGCACAGATACGCAGTATTTT	CASSLLAGFGTDTQYF
.	TRBV6-5	TRBJ1-2	TRBD1	TGTGCCAGCAGTTACGGACAGGGTGGTCGGTATGGCTACACCTTC	CASSYGQGGRYGYTF
.	TRBV6-5	TRBJ1-2	.	TGTGCCAGCAGAACCGACACGGCCTATGGCTACACCTTC	CASRTDTAYGYTF
.	TRBV27	TRBJ1-2	TRBD1	TGTGCCAGCAGCTTGAACCCGGGACAGGGGGACTATGGCTACACCTTC	CASSLNPGQGDYGYTF
.	TRBV6-6	TRBJ1-5	.	TGTGCCAGCAGTTCCCCGACAGGTCTGGACAATCAGCCCCAGCATTTT	CASSSPTGLDNQPQHF
few	TRBV19	TRBJ1-5	TRBD1	TGTGCCAGTAGTTGGACAGGGAATCAGCCCCAGCATTTT	CASSWTGNQPQHF
.	TRBV10-3	TRBJ2-3	TRBD1	TGTGCCATCAGTGCCCTAAATACAGGGGGCGAATCAGATACGCAGTATTTT	CAISALNTGGESDTQYF
once	TRBV6-5	TRBJ2-5	.	TGTGCCAGCAGGCAACAGGGAATGAGAGAGACCCAGTACTTC	CASRQQGMRETQYF
.	TRBV6-5	TRBJ1-1	.	TGTGCCAGCAGCGAGACAAGAGAAGCTTTCTTT	CASSETREAFF
.	TRBV7-2	TRBJ2-1	TRBD2	TGTGCCAGCAGCTCAGGCGGGGGGCTCTACAATGAGCAGTTCTTC	CASSSGGGLYNEQFF
.	TRBV12-3/TRBV12-4	TRBJ1-1	.	TGTGCCAGCAAACTGGACACTGAAGCTTTCTTT	CASKLDTEAFF
.	TRBV11-2	TRBJ1-1	TRBD1	TGTGCCAGCAGCAATACCGGGACAGGGAACACTGAAGCTTTCTTT	CASSNTGTGNTEAFF
.	TRBV5-3	TRBJ1-3	.	TGTGCCAGAAGCCAGGGAGGGGTCCACACCATATATTTT	CARSQGGVHTIYF
.	TRBV29-1	TRBJ1-2	.	TGCAGCGTTGTTGGGGGGTTTGGCTACACCTTC	CSVVGGFGYTF
.	TRBV18	TRBJ1-5	.	TGTGCCAGCTCTGAGTCTGCGAATCAGCCCCAGCATTTT	CASSESANQPQHF
.	TRBV6-5	TRBJ2-7	.	TGTGCCAGCAAAAAGGGGGTCGCGAGGGACGAGCAGTACTTC	CASKKGVARDEQYF
.	TRBV5-1	TRBJ1-2	.	TGCGCCAGCAGCTTGGTGCTAGTTGACCAAACGTCGGGGGGCTACACCTTC	CASSLVLVDQTSGGYTF
once	TRBV10-1	TRBJ2-3	TRBD2	TGCGCCAGCCCGGTCTACGGGGGGGCGTATCCGACAGATACGCAGTATTTT	CASPVYGGAYPTDTQYF
.	TRBV25-1	TRBJ2-1	.	TGTGCCACCACAGTGTGGGGAGGCAATGAGCAGTTCTTC	CATTVWGGNEQFF
once	TRBV28	TRBJ1-2	.	TGTGCCAGCGGTAAAACGGAGGGGCGATTCGGCACCTTC	CASGKTEGRFGTF
.	TRBV3-1/TRBV3-2	TRBJ1-6	TRBD1	TGTGCCAGCAGCCAAGTCATGCGGACAGGGAATAATTCACCCCTCCACTTT	CASSQVMRTGNNSPLHF
.	TRBV7-6	TRBJ1-4	.	TGTGCCAGCAGCTTATATATATCTGCAACTAATGAAAAACTGTTTTTT	CASSLYISATNEKLFF
.	TRBV6-5	TRBJ2-1	.	TGTGCCAGCAGTTACTCGAGACAGGTCTATGAGCAGTTCTTC	CASSYSRQVYEQFF
.	TRBV6-1	TRBJ1-6	.	TGTGCCAGCAGTGGGGTCGGGGTCTCCTATAATTCACCCCTCCACTTT	CASSGVGVSYNSPLHF
.	TRBV4-2	TRBJ1-5	TRBD1	TGTGCCAGCAGCCAAGGAGGCGGGACAGGCGGAAATCAGCCCCAGCATTTT	CASSQGGGTGGNQPQHF
once	TRBV6-5	TRBJ1-2	TRBD1	TGTGCCAGCAGTCCGGGACAGGGTTTTGAAGGCTACACCTTC	CASSPGQGFEGYTF
.	TRBV19	TRBJ2-1	TRBD2	TGTGCCAGCCGAGCGGGGGGGAGTAATGAGCAGTTCTTC	CASRAGGSNEQFF
.	TRBV29-1	TRBJ2-7	TRBD1	TGCAGCGTTGATCCCACCGGGACAGGGATCGAGCAGTACTTC	CSVDPTGTGIEQYF
.	TRBV7-9	TRBJ1-1	TRBD1	TGTGCCAGCAGCCCCGAGGGGGCCGCGCCTTTCTTT	CASSPEGAAPFF
.	TRBV5-4	TRBJ1-2	.	TGTGCCAGCAGCCAGCAGACAATGAGCTATGGCTACACCTTC	CASSQQTMSYGYTF
.	TRBV27	TRBJ1-6	TRBD1	TGTGCCAGCAGTTTAGGTTGGCAGGGGGCGAGTTCACCCCTCCACTTT	CASSLGWQGASSPLHF
.	TRBV3-1/TRBV3-2	TRBJ1-1	.	TGTGCCAGCAGCTCCGGGAAGCGGAGTGAAGCTTTCTTT	CASSSGKRSEAFF
.	TRBV6-5	TRBJ1-2	.	TGTGCCAGCAGTCCCCGGCTGGAGGACTATGGCTACACCTTC	CASSPRLEDYGYTF
.	TRBV2	TRBJ1-4	TRBD1	TGTGCCAGCCGACCCGGACAGGGGATGAATGAAAAACTGTTTTTT	CASRPGQGMNEKLFF
.	TRBV28	TRBJ1-4	.	TGTGCCAGCAGTTTACCAACAGGTACAAATGAAAAACTGTTTTTT	CASSLPTGTNEKLFF
once	TRBV20-1	TRBJ1-4	.	TGCAGTGCCATCAATGAAAAACTGTTTTTT	CSAINEKLFF
.	TRBV28	TRBJ1-5	TRBD1	TGTGCCAGCTCGGACACAGGGGGGAGACAGCCCCAGCATTTT	CASSDTGGRQPQHF
.	TRBV24-1	TRBJ1-2	TRBD1	TGTGCCACCAGTGATTCCCCAAGTTGGGACAGGGGGGGCTACACCTTC	CATSDSPSWDRGGYTF
.	TRBV13	TRBJ1-2	TRBD1	TGTGCCAGCAGCGGACGGGGACAGGGGAACGGCTACACCTTC	CASSGRGQGNGYTF
once	TRBV11-2	TRBJ1-2	TRBD1	TGTGCCAGCAGCTCCCAGGACAGGGTATACTCCTATGGCTACACCTTC	CASSSQDRVYSYGYTF
.	TRBV28	TRBJ1-3	.	TGTGCCAGCAGCTCCGCTATCTCTGGAAACACCATATATTTT	CASSSAISGNTIYF
.	TRBV6-5	TRBJ2-1	.	TGTGCCAGCAGTTACGATGGGGCGGAGAACAATGAGCAGTTCTTC	CASSYDGAENNEQFF
.	TRBV2	TRBJ1-6	.	TGTGCCAGCAGTGAGGTGGGCTTCGGTAATTCACCCCTCCACTTT	CASSEVGFGNSPLHF
.	TRBV10-1	TRBJ1-1	.	TGCGCCAGCAGTGTTGCAGAGAACACTGAAGCTTTCTTT	CASSVAENTEAFF
.	TRBV6-2/TRBV6-3	TRBJ1-3	.	TGTGCCAGCAGTTACTCGAGGCCTGAGAATGGAAACACCATATATTTT	CASSYSRPENGNTIYF
.	TRBV7-9	TRBJ1-6	.	TGTGCCAGCAGCTTAAGAAGATCCAGCTCCTATAATTCACCCCTCCACTTT	CASSLRRSSSYNSPLHF
few	TRBV7-9	TRBJ2-3	.	TGTGCCAGCAGCCTAGGGGCGGATACGCAGTATTTT	CASSLGADTQYF
.	TRBV11-2	TRBJ2-5	.	TGTGCCAGCAGCTTAGGATTCTCGGAGGTCCTAAGAGAGACCCAGTACTTC	CASSLGFSEVLRETQYF